These T cell receptor beta chains were read from a single sample in a study of T cell repertoires in cytomegalovirus infection. TCRdb re-called the reads with MiXCR, one entry per CDR3 protein. The sample lists about 300,000 distinct CDR3 sequences; about 9.2% were seen once. The sequenced sample was PBMCs. The receptor source for this set is a human donor in good health (CMV status not recorded). Some clones in this sample may be carry-over from other donors' samples. CDR3s include the opening cysteine and the closing phenylalanine or tryptophan.

>TRBV6-6|TRBJ2-1
CASSLDRVYNEQFF
>TRBV5-1|TRBJ1-1
CASSLHITGPNTEAFF
>TRBV6-6|TRBJ2-1
CASSYPDRGSNEQFF
>TRBV19|TRBJ1-2
CASSIDLRTGFGYGYTF
>TRBV6-2/TRBV6-3|TRBJ1-2
CASIPGQGVYGYTF
>TRBV5-1|TRBJ2-1
CASSLRKGLNNEQFF
>TRBV5-1|TRBJ2-5
CASSLGQANRRETQYF
>TRBV5-4|TRBJ2-6
CASRGGGRGANVLTF
>TRBV6-1|TRBJ1-5
CASTNRYISNQPQHF
>TRBV5-1|TRBJ1-1
CASSQTGTNTEAFF
>TRBV6-6|TRBJ2-6
CASSHPASGANVLTF
>TRBV7-2|TRBJ2-2
CASSLDPGSGELFF
>TRBV6-1|TRBJ1-2
CASSLRQINYGYTF
>TRBV19|TRBJ2-7
CASSTHSQRSSYEQYF
>TRBV9|TRBJ2-3
CASNLAGSTDTQYF
>TRBV29-1|TRBJ1-1
CSVRQGTEAFF
>TRBV28|TRBJ2-5
CASSSQQEIQETQYF
>TRBV4-1|TRBJ1-2
CASSQGVQRGYTF
>TRBV12-3/TRBV12-4|TRBJ2-1
CASRDPGVAGPPNEQFF
>TRBV10-3|TRBJ1-2
CAISRDRVYGYTF
>TRBV29-1|TRBJ2-1
CSVRTLEQFF
>TRBV5-1|TRBJ2-7
CASSLRDRGPYEQYF
>TRBV6-6|TRBJ2-1
CASSHSLGGSSYNEQFF
>TRBV20-1|TRBJ2-3
CSAGQGAIGTDTQYF
>TRBV20-1|TRBJ2-7
CSAGDRTDSYEQYF
>TRBV7-2|TRBJ2-7
CASSLDRRYEQYF
>TRBV11-2|TRBJ2-4
CASVALKRNIQYF
>TRBV20-1|TRBJ2-2
CSAGADFNTGELFF
>TRBV20-1|TRBJ1-5
CSASARDGNQPQHF
>TRBV7-2|TRBJ2-2
CASSWTSGTTGELFF
>TRBV7-3|TRBJ2-3
CASSLGGRGGTDTQYF
>TRBV6-2/TRBV6-3|TRBJ2-1
CASSRLVGGGSEQFF
>TRBV7-2|TRBJ1-3
CASSSRGQGPSGNTIYF
>TRBV7-9|TRBJ2-1
CASSRTPEQFF
>TRBV7-9|TRBJ1-1
CASSLSISTEAFF
>TRBV6-5|TRBJ2-2
CASTPGGAGELFF
>TRBV10-3|TRBJ2-4
CAVGWSAKNIQYF
>TRBV2|TRBJ2-1
CASRTGQGRYNEQFF
>TRBV18|TRBJ1-5
CASSPPNRGVGNQPQHF
>TRBV29-1|TRBJ1-1
CSVEGTSEAFF
>TRBV4-2|TRBJ2-7
CASSPQSGGEQYF
>TRBV28|TRBJ2-3
CASGLFTDTQYF
>TRBV5-1|TRBJ2-3
CASSLDRERDTQYF
>TRBV12-3/TRBV12-4|TRBJ1-3
CASSLGGRELYF
>TRBV15|TRBJ1-5
CATSPRGGSLSNQPQHF
>TRBV5-4|TRBJ1-2
CASSLSLTDGYTF
>TRBV11-3|TRBJ2-1
CASSQSVWRSGSNEQFF
>TRBV5-6|TRBJ1-6
CASSLGDRFASPLHF
>TRBV29-1|TRBJ2-1
CSVGRAGGYNEQFF